This T cell receptor beta chain stems from a study of blood T cells in healthy people across ages. The CDR3 spans 15 residues. Trimming shortened V by 1 base and J by 0 bases, and 10 bases separated the two germline ends. Germline V lookup: CDR1 SQVTM, CDR2 ANQGSEA. The donors, all healthy, were Caucasians living in Russia, aged about 6 to 90. This clonotype turned up a few times. Its antigen is not known. Whole-study results and caveats: Per million T cells, TCR beta diversity dropped roughly linearly as age increased. Fewer expanded clones and more diversity marked long-lived versus aged donors.

The use of a sample-barcoded 5' primer and a J-beta primer mix characterized a second PCR of roughly 6 to 12 cycles. With 12 random nucleotides, a template-switch adaptor tagged each individual cDNA molecule. TCRdb recomputed calls from the 5' RACE reads with MiXCR, one row per CDR3 protein. This table holds 650,000 to 900,000 distinct CDR3 sequences, about 62% found once. The sample was blood. V is TRBV29-1 and J is TRBJ2-1; tentative D call: TRBD1 (6 bases). The source of this sequence is a man aged 25-45 years in good health. In DNA form, the CDR3 reads TGCAGCGTTGAAGGGGGCAGGGGCTCCTACAATGAGCAGTTCTTC. Protein: CSVEGGRGSYNEQFF.